This note documents a single T cell receptor beta chain sequence. This specimen belongs to a study of CD8 T cells in Susac syndrome. RNA, at roughly 0.5 to 1 ug, was reverse transcribed with random hexamers. MiXCR, applied by TCRdb to the immunoSEQ multiplex PCR reads, yields one record per CDR3 protein. The sample carries around 160,000 distinct CDR3 sequences, approximately 93% recorded once. Trimming cost V 7 bases and J 1 base; bases outside gene matches: 4. The CDR3 totals 13 residues. Germline-derived CDR1 and CDR2 are SQVTM and ANQGSEA. This TCR derives from a human donor with multiple sclerosis. Sequencing was performed on CD4+ T cells from PBMCs. The chain joins TRBV29-1 to TRBJ2-7; the match to TRBD2 covers 10 bases. The chain's CDR3 is CSGKLAGSYEQYF. The CDR3 nucleotides read TGCAGCGGGAAACTAGCGGGGTCCTACGAGCAGTACTTC.